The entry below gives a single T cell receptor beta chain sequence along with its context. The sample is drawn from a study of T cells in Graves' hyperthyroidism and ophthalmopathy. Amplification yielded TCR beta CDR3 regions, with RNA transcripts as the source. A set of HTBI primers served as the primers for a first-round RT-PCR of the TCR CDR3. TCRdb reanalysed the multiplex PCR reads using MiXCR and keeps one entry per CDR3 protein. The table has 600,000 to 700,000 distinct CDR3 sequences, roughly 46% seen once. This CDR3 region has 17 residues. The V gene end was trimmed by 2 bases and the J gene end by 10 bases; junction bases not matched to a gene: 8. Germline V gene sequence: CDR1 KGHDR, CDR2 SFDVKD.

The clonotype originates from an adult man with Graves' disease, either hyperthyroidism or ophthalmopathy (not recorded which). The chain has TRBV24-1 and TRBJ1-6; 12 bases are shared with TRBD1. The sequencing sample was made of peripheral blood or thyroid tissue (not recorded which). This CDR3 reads CATSDSTGQGAGSPLHF. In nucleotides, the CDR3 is TGTGCCACCAGTGATTCCACGGGACAGGGGGCTGGATCACCCCTCCACTTT.